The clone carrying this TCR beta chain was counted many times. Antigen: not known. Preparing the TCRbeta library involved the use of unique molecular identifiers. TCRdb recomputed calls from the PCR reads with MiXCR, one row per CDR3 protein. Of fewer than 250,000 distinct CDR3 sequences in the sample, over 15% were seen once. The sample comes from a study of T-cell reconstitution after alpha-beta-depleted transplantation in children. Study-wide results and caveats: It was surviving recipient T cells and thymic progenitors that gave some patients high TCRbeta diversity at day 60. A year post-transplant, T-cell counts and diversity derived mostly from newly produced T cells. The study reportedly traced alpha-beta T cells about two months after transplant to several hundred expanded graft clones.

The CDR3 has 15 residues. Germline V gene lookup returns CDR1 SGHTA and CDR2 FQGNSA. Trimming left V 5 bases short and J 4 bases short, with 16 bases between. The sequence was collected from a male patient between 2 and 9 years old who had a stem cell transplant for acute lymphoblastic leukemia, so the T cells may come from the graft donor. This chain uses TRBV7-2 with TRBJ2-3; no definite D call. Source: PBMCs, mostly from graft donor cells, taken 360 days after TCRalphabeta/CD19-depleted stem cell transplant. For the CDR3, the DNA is TGTGCCAGCAGCCAAATCCCCGCTAGGGCAGATACGCAGTATTTT. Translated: CASSQIPARADTQYF.